A single sample gave rise to the 9 T cell receptor beta chains below, sequenced in a study of shared clonotypes between healthy human individuals. Method: immunoSEQ multiplex PCR; TCRdb's copy keeps in-frame clones and lacks some. The sample comprises nearly 1,000,000 clones, approximately 76% of which are singletons, and over 1.3% rests with the top ten. The material sequenced was memory CD4+ T cells sorted from blood. This sample's subset: CD45RA-negative fraction. The origin of the receptors is a man aged 18 to 29 in good health.

The genes are TRBV6-1 and TRBJ1-5; D gene ambiguous. CDR3 size: 15 residues. The ends were cut back, 6 bases at V and 1 base at J, with 13 bases in the middle. CDR1 is MNHNS and CDR2 is SASEGT in the germline V gene. Written as DNA, the CDR3 is TGTGCCAGCAGGGTTGACATGGCCAGCAATCAGCCCCAGCATTTT. Residues: CASRVDMASNQPQHF.

This rearrangement joins TRBV30 to TRBJ2-7; D ambiguous. Trimming shortened V by 7 bases and J by 0 bases, and 7 bases separated the two germline ends. CDR1 and CDR2 from the germline V gene are GTSNPN and SVGIG (reference sequence). The CDR3 length is 11 residues. The CDR3 coding sequence is TGTGCCTCGGGTAGCTCCTACGAGCAGTACTTC. This codes for CASGSSYEQYF.

This rearrangement joins TRBV9 to TRBJ2-7, with 9 bases lining up with TRBD2. CDR3 length: 14 amino acids. Trimming at V came to 4 bases and at J to 3 bases, leaving 5 bases not matched to a gene. CDR1 is SGDLS, CDR2 YYNGEE, per germline. Written as DNA, the CDR3 is TGTGCCAGCAGCTTATATAGCGGGAGCTACGAGCAGTACTTC. Translation gives CASSLYSGSYEQYF. The whole variable domain, filled in from reference TRBV9 and TRBJ2-7, reads DSGVTQTPKHLITATGQRVTLRCSPRSGDLSVYWYQQSLDQGLQFLIQYYNGEERAKGNILERFSAQQFPDLHSELNLSSLELGDSALYFCASSLYSGSYEQYFGPGTRLTVT.

CDR3 nucleotides: TGTGCCAGCAGCTTAACAGCAGGGGTGACCGGGGAGCTGTTTTTT. This gives the protein CASSLTAGVTGELFF. V usage is TRBV9 and J usage is TRBJ2-2; TRBD1 is a possible D gene (6 bases). The ends were cut back, 4 bases at V and 5 bases at J, with 15 bases in the middle. Germline lookup yields CDR1 SGDLS and CDR2 YYNGEE. The CDR3 covers 15 residues.

This clone has just a few counts. The chain is built from TRBV29-1 and TRBJ2-5; D call uncertain. With 4 bases removed from V and 7 bases from J, the gap between germline ends came to 13 bases. From germline, CDR1 is SQVTM and CDR2 ANQGSEA. The CDR3 runs to 12 residues. The CDR3: CSVGPPDGTQYF. In DNA form, the CDR3 reads TGCAGCGTTGGACCTCCAGACGGGACCCAGTACTTC.

The chain joins TRBV7-9 to TRBJ2-1, with 8 bases identical to TRBD2. The CDR3 is 16 amino acids. In germline, CDR1 is SEHNR, CDR2 FQNEAQ (reference sequence). With V trimmed by 0 bases and J by 3 bases, 4 bases remained unmatched. The CDR3 protein is CASSLAVAGGYNEQFF. CDR3 nucleotide sequence: TGTGCCAGCAGCTTAGCCGTGGCGGGGGGCTACAATGAGCAGTTCTTC.

J is TRBJ1-4 and V is TRBV5-6, with D uncertain. CDR1 is SGHDT and CDR2 is YYEEEE in the germline V gene. Trimming stripped 7 bases from V and 7 bases from J, with 11 bases between. This CDR3 has 12 amino acids. Written as DNA, the CDR3 is TGTGCCAGCTGTTTGATGGGTGAAAAACTGTTTTTT. Its protein is CASCLMGEKLFF.

The V gene is TRBV12-1, the J gene TRBJ2-7; the DNA was not compared with TRBD1, the D call given in the table. TRBV12-1 is assigned pseudogene status. CDR3 length: 11 residues. This chain's CDR3 is CASSRGYEQYF. The DNA for the CDR3 is TGTGCCAGCAGCAGGGGCTACGAGCAGTACTTC.

This chain uses TRBV7-8 with TRBJ2-2; 13 bases match TRBD2. The J segment lost 4 bases and the V segment lost 5 bases, leaving 4 bases of the junction unmatched. Germline assignment: CDR1 SGHVS and CDR2 FQNEAQ. CDR3 length: 16 amino acids. CDR3 sequence: CASSRGLAGFTGELFF. As DNA, the CDR3 is TGTGCCAGCAGCAGGGGACTAGCGGGGTTCACCGGGGAGCTGTTTTTT.